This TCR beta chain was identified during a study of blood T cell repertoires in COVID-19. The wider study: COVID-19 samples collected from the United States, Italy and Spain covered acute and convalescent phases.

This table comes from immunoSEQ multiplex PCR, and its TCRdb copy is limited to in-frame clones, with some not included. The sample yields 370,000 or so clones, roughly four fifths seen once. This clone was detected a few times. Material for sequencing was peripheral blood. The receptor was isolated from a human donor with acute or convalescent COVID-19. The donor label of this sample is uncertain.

In nucleotides, the CDR3 is TGTGCCAGCAGTGGCCGGGACAGGGTTCCCATCCGCTATGGCTACACCTTC. Translating it yields CASSGRDRVPIRYGYTF. J is TRBJ1-2 and V is TRBV6-1, with TRBD1 matching 9 bases. The CDR3 covers 17 residues. Germline lookup yields CDR1 MNHNS and CDR2 SASEGT. With V trimmed by 4 bases and J by 4 bases, 13 bases remained unmatched.